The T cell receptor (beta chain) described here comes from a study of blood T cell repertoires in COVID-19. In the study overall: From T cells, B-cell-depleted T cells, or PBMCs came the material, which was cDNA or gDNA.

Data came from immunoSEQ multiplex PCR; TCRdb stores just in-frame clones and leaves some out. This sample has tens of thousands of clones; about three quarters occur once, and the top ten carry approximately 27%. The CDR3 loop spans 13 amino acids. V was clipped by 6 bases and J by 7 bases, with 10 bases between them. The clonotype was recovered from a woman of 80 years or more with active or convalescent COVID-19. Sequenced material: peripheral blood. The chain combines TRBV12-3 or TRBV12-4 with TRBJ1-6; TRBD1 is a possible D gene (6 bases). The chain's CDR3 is CASRDSQNSPLHF. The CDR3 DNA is TGTGCCAGCAGGGACAGTCAGAATTCACCCCTCCACTTT.